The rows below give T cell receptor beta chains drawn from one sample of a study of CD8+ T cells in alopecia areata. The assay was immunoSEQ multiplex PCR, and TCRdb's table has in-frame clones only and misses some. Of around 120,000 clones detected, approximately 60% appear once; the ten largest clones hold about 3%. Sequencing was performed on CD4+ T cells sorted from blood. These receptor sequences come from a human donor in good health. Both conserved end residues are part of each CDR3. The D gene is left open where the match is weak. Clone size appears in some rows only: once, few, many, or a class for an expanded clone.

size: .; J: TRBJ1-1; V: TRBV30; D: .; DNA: TGTGCCTGGAGCTTCTCGTCCAACACTGAAGCTTTCTTT; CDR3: CAWSFSSNTEAFF
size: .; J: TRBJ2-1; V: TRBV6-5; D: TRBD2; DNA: TGTGCCAGCAGCCGTACGGGACTAGGCTACAATGAGCAGTTCTTC; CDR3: CASSRTGLGYNEQFF
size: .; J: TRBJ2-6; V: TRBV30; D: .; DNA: TGTGCCTGGAGTGTGGGCTCTGGGGCCAACGTCCTGACTTTC; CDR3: CAWSVGSGANVLTF
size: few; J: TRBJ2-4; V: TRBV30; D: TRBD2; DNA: TGTGCCTGGAGTGTACAGCGGGGGGTCGTCATCGTAACCAAAAACATTCAGTACTTC; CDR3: CAWSVQRGVVIVTKNIQYF
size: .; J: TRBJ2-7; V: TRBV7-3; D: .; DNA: TGTGCCAGCAGCTCTTTTCAGGGGGGCGAGCAGTACTTC; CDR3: CASSSFQGGEQYF
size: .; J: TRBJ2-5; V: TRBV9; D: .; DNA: TGTGCCAGCAGCGTTGAGGGACGGGGAGAGACCCAGTACTTC; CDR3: CASSVEGRGETQYF
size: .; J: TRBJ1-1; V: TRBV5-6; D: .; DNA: TGTGCCAGCAGCTTCCGCGTGTCGGGGAACACTGAAGCTTTCTTT; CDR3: CASSFRVSGNTEAFF
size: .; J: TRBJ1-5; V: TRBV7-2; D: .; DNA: TGTGCCAGCAGCGTAAGGGGGAATCAGCCCCAGCATTTT; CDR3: CASSVRGNQPQHF
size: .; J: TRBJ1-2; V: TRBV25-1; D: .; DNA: TGTGCCAGCAGTGAATATCACGGACAGAGCTATGGCTACACCTTC; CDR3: CASSEYHGQSYGYTF
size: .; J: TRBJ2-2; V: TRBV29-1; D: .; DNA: TGCAGCGTGGCGACCATCACCGGGGAGCTGTTTTTT; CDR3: CSVATITGELFF
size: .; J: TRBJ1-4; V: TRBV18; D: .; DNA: TGTGCCAGCTCACCCGCAAACCAAGTCGTGTTTTTT; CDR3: CASSPANQVVFF
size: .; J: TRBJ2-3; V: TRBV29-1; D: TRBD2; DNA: TGCAGCGTTGACCGGGGGGGAGCGGATACGCAGTATTTT; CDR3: CSVDRGGADTQYF
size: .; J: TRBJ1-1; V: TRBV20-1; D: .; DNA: TGCAGTGCGCCCGGGTGGGGAGCTTTCTTT; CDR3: CSAPGWGAFF
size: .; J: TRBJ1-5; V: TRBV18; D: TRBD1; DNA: TGTGCCAGCTCAGGGGGGGCCCCGGGACAGAGTAATCAGCCCCAGCATTTT; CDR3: CASSGGAPGQSNQPQHF
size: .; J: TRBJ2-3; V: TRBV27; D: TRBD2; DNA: TGTGCCAGCAGTTCCCCTAGCGGGGGGGCCGGAACGCAGTATTTT; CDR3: CASSSPSGGAGTQYF
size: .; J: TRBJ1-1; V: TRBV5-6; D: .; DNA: TGTGCCAGCAGCTTGGCCTTGGCAGGGCGGACTGAAGCTTTCTTT; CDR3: CASSLALAGRTEAFF
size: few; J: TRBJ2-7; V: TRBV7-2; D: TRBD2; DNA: TGTGCCAGCAGCTTAACCACTAGCGCGGGGTACGAGCAGTACTTC; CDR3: CASSLTTSAGYEQYF
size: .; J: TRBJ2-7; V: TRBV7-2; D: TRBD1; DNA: TGTGCCAGCAGTTACGGGACAGTTTCCTACGAGCAGTACTTC; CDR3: CASSYGTVSYEQYF
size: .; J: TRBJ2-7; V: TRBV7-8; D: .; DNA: TGTGCCAGCAGCTTAGCAGGACAGATCAGCTCCTACGAGCAGTACTTC; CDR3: CASSLAGQISSYEQYF
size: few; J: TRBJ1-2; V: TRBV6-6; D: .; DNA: TGTGCCAGCAGTTACCAGGGGACCTATGGCTACACCTTC; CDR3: CASSYQGTYGYTF
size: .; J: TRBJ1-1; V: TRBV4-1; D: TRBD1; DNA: TGCGCCAGCAGCCCGGGACAGTTTTACAAAGCTTTCTTT; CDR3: CASSPGQFYKAFF
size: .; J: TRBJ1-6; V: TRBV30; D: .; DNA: TGTGCCTGGAGTGTAAGGGGATCCTTGGGAGTAGAGGATTCACCCCTCCACTTT; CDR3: CAWSVRGSLGVEDSPLHF
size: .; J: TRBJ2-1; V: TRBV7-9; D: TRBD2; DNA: TGTGCCAGCAGCTCTCCGGGACTAGGAGATTGGGAGCAGTTCTTC; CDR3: CASSSPGLGDWEQFF
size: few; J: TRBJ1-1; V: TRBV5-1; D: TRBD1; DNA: TGCGCCAGCAGCAAATTACAGGGGGCTAACACTGAAGCTTTCTTT; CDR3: CASSKLQGANTEAFF
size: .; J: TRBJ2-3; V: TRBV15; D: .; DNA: TGTGCCACCAGCAGAGAAGCGCCAGGAACAGATACGCAGTATTTT; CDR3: CATSREAPGTDTQYF
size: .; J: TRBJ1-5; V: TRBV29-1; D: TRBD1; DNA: TGCAGCGTCGGGGACAGATATAGCAATCAGCCCCAGCATTTT; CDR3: CSVGDRYSNQPQHF
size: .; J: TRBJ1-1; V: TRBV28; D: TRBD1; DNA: TGTGCCAGCCGACAGGGGGTCACTGAAGCTTTCTTT; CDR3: CASRQGVTEAFF
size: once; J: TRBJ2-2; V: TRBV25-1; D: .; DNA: TGTGCCAGCAGTCGATCGGACAGTCTCACCGGGGAGCTGTTTTTT; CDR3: CASSRSDSLTGELFF
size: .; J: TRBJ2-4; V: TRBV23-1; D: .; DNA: TGCGCCAGCAGTCAATCCGGAGGGGGAAGAGAAGTCAAAAACATTCAGTACTTC; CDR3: CASSQSGGGREVKNIQYF
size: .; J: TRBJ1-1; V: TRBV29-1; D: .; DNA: TGCAGCGTAGGACGGCCGGACACTGAAGCTTTCTTT; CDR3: CSVGRPDTEAFF
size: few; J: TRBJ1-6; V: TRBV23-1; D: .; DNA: TGCGCCAGCAGTCCTCCCGCCTCCTATAATTCACCCCTCCACTTT; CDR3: CASSPPASYNSPLHF
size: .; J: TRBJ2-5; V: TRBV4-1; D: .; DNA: TGCGCCAGCAGCCAAGACAGGGCCCGAGAGACCCAGTACTTC; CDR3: CASSQDRARETQYF
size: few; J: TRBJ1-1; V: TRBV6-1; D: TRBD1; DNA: TGTGCCAGTGACAGGGATCCGAACACTGAAGCTTTCTTT; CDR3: CASDRDPNTEAFF
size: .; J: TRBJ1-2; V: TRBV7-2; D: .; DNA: TGTGCCAGCAGCCCCGAGACTAACTATGGCTACACCTTC; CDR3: CASSPETNYGYTF
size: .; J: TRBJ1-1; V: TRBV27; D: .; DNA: TGTGCCAGCAGTTATGGGCGGGCACGGTCGAACACTGAAGCTTTCTTT; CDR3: CASSYGRARSNTEAFF
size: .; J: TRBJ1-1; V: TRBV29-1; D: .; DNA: TGCAGCGTGGGGAGGGCTGTGGACACTGAAGCTTTCTTT; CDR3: CSVGRAVDTEAFF
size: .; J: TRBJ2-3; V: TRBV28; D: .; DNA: TGTGCCAGCAGTCCGTCGGGGTCAGTCGGCGCAGATACGCAGTATTTT; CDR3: CASSPSGSVGADTQYF
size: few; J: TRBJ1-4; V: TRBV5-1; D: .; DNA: TGCGCCAGCAGCTCGACGGACCCTAATGAAAAACTGTTTTTT; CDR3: CASSSTDPNEKLFF
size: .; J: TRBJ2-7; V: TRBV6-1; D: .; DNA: TGTGCCAGCAGCGTTAATTCCTACGAGCAGTACTTC; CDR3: CASSVNSYEQYF
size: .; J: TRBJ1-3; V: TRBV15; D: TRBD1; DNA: TGTGCCACCAGCAGAGATGAGAGCCAGGGGGCTGGAAACACCATATATTTT; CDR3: CATSRDESQGAGNTIYF
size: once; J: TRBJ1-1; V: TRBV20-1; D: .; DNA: TGCAGTGGAACCCGCACTGAAGCTTTCTTT; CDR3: CSGTRTEAFF
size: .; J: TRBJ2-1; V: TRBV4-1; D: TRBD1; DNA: TGCGCCAGCAGCCATCCAGGACAGGGGAGCTCCTACAATGAGCAGTTCTTC; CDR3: CASSHPGQGSSYNEQFF
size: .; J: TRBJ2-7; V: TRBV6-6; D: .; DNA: TGTGCCAGCAGCCTGAGATACGAGCAGTACTTC; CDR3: CASSLRYEQYF
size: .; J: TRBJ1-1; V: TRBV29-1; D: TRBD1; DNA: TGCAGCGCCTCGGACAGGCGGGTTGAAGCTTTCTTT; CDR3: CSASDRRVEAFF
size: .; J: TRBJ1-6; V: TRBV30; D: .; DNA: TGTGCCTGGAGTGCGTACACCTCTAATTCACCCCTCCACTTT; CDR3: CAWSAYTSNSPLHF
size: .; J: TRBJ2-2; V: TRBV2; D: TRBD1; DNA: TGTGCCAGCAGTGGACAGGGGAGGAACACCGGGGAGCTGTTTTTT; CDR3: CASSGQGRNTGELFF
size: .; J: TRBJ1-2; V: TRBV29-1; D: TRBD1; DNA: TGCAGCGTTCTCCCTGGGACAGGCACAAGTGGTGGCTACACCTTC; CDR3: CSVLPGTGTSGGYTF
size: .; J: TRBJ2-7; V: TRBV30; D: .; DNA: TGTGCCTGGAGTGTACTCAGGTCCTACGAGCAGTACTTC; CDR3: CAWSVLRSYEQYF
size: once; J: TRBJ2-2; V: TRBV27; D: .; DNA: TGTGCCAGCAGTACAACCACAGGTGTAGTAAACACCGGGGAGCTGTTTTTT; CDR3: CASSTTTGVVNTGELFF
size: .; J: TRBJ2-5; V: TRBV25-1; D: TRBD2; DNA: TGTGCCAGCAGTGTGGGGTCGACGGGGGGGCCGAGAGTAGAGACCCAGTACTTC; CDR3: CASSVGSTGGPRVETQYF
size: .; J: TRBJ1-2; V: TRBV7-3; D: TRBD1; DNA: TGTGCCAGCAGCTTAAAAGGGACAGGGGCGGATGGCTACACCTTC; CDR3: CASSLKGTGADGYTF
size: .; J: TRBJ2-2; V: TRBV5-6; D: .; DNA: TGTGCCAGCAGCTTGCCGGGCACCGGGGAGCTGTTTTTT; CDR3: CASSLPGTGELFF
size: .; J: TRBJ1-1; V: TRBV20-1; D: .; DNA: TGCAGTGCTAGGCAGGCTACTGAAGCTTTCTTT; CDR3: CSARQATEAFF
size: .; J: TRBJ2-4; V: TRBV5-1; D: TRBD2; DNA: TGCGCCAGCAGCTCCTCTATCGGGGGGGCCGGAAACATTCAGTACTTC; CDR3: CASSSSIGGAGNIQYF
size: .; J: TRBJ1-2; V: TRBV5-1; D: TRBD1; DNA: TGCGCCAGCAGCTTTGAGGGGGCGGACTATGGCTACACCTTC; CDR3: CASSFEGADYGYTF